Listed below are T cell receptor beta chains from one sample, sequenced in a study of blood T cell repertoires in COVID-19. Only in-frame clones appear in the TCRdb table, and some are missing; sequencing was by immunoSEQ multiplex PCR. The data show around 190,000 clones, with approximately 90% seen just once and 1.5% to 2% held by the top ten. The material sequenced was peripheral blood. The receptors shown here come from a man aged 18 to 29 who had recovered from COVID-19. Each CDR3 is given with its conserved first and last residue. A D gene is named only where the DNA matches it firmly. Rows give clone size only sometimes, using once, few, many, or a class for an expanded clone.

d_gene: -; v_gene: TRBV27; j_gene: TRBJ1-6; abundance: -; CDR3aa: CASSLQGNNSPLHF; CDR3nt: TGTGCCAGCAGTTTACAGGGCAATAATTCACCCCTCCACTTT
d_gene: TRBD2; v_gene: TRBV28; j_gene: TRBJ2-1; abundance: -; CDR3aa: CASSLIAGGPFWQFF; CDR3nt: TGTGCCAGCAGTCTTATAGCGGGAGGGCCTTTCTGGCAGTTCTTC
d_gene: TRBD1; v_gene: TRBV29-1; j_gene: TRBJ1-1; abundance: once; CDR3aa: CSVDRGGTEAFF; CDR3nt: TGCAGCGTGGACAGGGGAGGCACTGAAGCTTTCTTT
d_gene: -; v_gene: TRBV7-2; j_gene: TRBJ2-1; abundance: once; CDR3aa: CASSLVGGVPYNEQFF; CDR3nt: TGTGCCAGCAGCTTAGTCGGGGGAGTCCCCTACAATGAGCAGTTCTTC
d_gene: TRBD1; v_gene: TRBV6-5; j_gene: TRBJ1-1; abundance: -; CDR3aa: CASTGDRNTEAFF; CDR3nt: TGTGCCAGTACAGGGGATCGGAACACTGAAGCTTTCTTT
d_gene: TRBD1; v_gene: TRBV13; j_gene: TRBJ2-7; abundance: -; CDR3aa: CASSLGQGKRLYEQYF; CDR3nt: TGTGCCAGCAGCCTAGGACAGGGCAAAAGGCTCTACGAGCAGTACTTC
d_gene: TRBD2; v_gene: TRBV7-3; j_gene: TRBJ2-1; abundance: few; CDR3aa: CASSATSGISYNEQFF; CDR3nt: TGTGCCAGCAGCGCCACTAGCGGGATCTCCTACAATGAGCAGTTCTTC
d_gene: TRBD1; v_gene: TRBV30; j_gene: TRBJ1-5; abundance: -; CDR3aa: CAWTTGQGSNQPQHF; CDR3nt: TGTGCCTGGACCACGGGACAGGGCAGCAATCAGCCCCAGCATTTT
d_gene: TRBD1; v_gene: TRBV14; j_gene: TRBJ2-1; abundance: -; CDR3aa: CASSQGQGNEQFF; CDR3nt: TGTGCCAGCAGCCAAGGACAGGGGAATGAGCAGTTCTTC
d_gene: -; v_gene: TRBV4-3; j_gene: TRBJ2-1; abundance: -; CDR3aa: CASSQENGQYNEQFF; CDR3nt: TGCGCCAGCAGCCAAGAAAATGGACAGTACAATGAGCAGTTCTTC
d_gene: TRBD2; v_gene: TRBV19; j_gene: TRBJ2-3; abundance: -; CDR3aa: CASSIAASGGTPDTQYF; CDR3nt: TGTGCCAGTAGTATAGCTGCTAGCGGAGGGACCCCGGATACGCAGTATTTT
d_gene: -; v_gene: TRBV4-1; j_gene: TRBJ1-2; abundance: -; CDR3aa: CASSLQATSGYTF; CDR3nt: TGCGCCAGCAGCTTACAGGCAACATCTGGCTACACCTTC
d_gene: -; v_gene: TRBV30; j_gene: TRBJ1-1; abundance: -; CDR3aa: CAWRPPGQNTEAFF; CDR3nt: TGTGCCTGGCGACCCCCGGGACAGAACACTGAAGCTTTCTTT
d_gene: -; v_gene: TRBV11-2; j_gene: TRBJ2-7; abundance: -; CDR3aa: CASSLEGAQTYEQYF; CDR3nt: TGTGCCAGCAGCTTAGAAGGGGCACAGACCTACGAGCAGTACTTC
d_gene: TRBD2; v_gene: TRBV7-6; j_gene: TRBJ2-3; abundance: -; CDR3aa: CASSLLAGGNTDTQYF; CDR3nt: TGTGCCAGCAGCTTACTAGCGGGGGGAAACACAGATACGCAGTATTTT
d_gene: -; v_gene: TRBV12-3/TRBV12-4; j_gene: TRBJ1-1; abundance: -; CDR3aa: CASRWTVGTEAFF; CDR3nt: TGTGCCAGCAGATGGACAGTGGGCACTGAAGCTTTCTTT
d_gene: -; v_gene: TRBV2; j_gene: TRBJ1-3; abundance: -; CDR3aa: CASRPGVSGNTIYF; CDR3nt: TGTGCCAGCAGACCCGGGGTCTCTGGAAACACCATATATTTT
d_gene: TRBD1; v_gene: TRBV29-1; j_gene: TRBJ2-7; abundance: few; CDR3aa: CSVATGGNEQYF; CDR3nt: TGCAGCGTTGCGACAGGGGGAAACGAGCAGTACTTC
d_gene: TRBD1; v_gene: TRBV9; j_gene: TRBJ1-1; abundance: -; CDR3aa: CASSLPGTGINTEAFF; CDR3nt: TGTGCCAGCAGCCTTCCCGGGACAGGAATCAACACTGAAGCTTTCTTT
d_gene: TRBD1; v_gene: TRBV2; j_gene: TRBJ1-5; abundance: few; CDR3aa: CASSEFWTGGKGSNQPQHF; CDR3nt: TGTGCCAGCAGTGAGTTCTGGACAGGGGGCAAGGGTAGCAATCAGCCCCAGCATTTT
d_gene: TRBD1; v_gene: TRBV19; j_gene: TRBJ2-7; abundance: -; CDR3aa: CASSLGTGTYEQYF; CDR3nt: TGTGCCAGTAGTCTAGGGACAGGGACCTACGAGCAGTACTTC
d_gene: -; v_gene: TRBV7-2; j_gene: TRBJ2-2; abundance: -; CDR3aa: CASTTPGERTGELFF; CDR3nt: TGTGCCAGCACCACCCCAGGGGAGAGGACCGGGGAGCTGTTTTTT
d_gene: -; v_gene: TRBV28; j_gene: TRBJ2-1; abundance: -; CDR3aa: CASSSRFESSYNEQFF; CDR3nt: TGTGCCAGCAGTTCCCGATTTGAGAGCTCCTACAATGAGCAGTTCTTC
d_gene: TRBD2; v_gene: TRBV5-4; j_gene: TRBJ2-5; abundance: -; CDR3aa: CASSLSGGETQYF; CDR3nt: TGTGCCAGCAGCTTGTCGGGAGGGGAGACCCAGTACTTC
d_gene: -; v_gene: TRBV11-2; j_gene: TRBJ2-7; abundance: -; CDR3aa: CASSLGSSTVPEQYF; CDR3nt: TGTGCCAGCAGCTTAGGCTCGTCTACCGTCCCCGAGCAGTACTTC
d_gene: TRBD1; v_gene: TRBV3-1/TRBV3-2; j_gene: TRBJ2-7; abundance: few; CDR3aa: CASSQERQGSYEQYF; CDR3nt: TGTGCCAGCAGCCAAGAACGACAGGGGAGCTACGAGCAGTACTTC
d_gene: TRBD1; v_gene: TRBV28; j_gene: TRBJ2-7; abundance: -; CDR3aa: CASSRQGARYEQYF; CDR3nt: TGTGCCAGCTCCCGACAGGGGGCTAGGTACGAGCAGTACTTC
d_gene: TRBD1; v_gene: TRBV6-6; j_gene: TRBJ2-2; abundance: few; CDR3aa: CASSLRPGQGLTGELFF; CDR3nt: TGTGCCAGCAGTCTTCGTCCGGGACAGGGTCTCACCGGGGAGCTGTTTTTT
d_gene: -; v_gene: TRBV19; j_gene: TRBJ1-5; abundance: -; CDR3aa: CASSYPGERYQPQHF; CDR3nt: TGTGCCAGTAGTTACCCAGGGGAGAGGTATCAGCCCCAGCATTTT
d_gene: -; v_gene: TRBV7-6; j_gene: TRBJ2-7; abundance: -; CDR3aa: CASSLALGYEQYF; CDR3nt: TGTGCCAGCAGCTTAGCTCTAGGATACGAGCAGTACTTC
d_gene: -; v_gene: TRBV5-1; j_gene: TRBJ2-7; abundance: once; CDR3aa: CASSSERSSYEQYF; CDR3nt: TGCGCCAGCAGCTCCGAGCGGAGCTCCTACGAGCAGTACTTC
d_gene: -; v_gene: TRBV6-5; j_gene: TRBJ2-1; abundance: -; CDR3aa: CASSYSISSYNEQFF; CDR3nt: TGTGCCAGCAGTTACTCCATTTCCTCCTACAATGAGCAGTTCTTC
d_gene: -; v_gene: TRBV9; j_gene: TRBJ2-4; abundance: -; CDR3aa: CASSVADNKNIQYF; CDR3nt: TGTGCCAGCAGCGTAGCTGACAACAAAAACATTCAGTACTTC
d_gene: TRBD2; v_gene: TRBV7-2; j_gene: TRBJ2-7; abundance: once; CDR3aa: CASSLGLAGGEEQYF; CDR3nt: TGTGCCAGCAGCTTAGGACTAGCGGGAGGGGAGGAGCAGTACTTC
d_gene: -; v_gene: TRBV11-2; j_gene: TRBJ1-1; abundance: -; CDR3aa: CASSLGGRGDTEAFF; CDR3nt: TGTGCCAGCAGCTTAGGGGGCAGGGGAGATACTGAAGCTTTCTTT
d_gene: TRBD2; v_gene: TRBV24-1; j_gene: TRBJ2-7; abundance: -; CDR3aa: CATSDRLAGAREQYF; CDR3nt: TGTGCCACCAGTGACCGACTAGCGGGAGCTAGGGAGCAGTACTTC
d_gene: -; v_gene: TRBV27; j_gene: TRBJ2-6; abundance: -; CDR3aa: CASSIVGGRTGANVLTF; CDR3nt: TGTGCCAGCAGTATAGTCGGGGGGCGCACCGGGGCCAACGTCCTGACTTTC
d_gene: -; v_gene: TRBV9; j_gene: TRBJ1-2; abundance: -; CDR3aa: CASSPIIEGYGYTF; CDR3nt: TGTGCCAGCAGCCCAATTATAGAGGGCTATGGCTACACCTTC
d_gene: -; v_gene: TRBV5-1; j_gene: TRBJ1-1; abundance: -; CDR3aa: CASSLVLGRANTEAFF; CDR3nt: TGCGCCAGCAGCTTGGTCCTCGGCAGGGCGAACACTGAAGCTTTCTTT
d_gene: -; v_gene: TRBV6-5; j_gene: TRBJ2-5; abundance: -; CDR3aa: CASNRRPQETQYF; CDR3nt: TGTGCCAGCAATAGGCGGCCTCAAGAGACCCAGTACTTC
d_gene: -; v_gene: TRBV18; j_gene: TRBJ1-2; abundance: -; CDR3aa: CASSPREQGYTF; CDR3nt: TGTGCCAGCTCACCGAGGGAACAGGGCTACACCTTC
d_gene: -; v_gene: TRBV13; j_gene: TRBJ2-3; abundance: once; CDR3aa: CASSFSSGRQGFRWADTQYF; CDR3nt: TGTGCCAGCAGCTTCAGTTCAGGTCGGCAGGGGTTTAGGTGGGCAGATACGCAGTATTTT
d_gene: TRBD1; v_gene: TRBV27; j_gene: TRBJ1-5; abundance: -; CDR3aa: CASRSSGTGGSNQPQHF; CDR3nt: TGTGCCAGCAGATCCTCCGGGACAGGAGGAAGCAATCAGCCCCAGCATTTT
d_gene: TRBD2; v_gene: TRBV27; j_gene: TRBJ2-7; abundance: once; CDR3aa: CASSLSRTSDSYEQYF; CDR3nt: TGTGCCAGCAGTTTATCTCGGACTAGCGACTCCTACGAGCAGTACTTC
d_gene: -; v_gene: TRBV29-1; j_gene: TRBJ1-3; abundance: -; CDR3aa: CSVEDVGAGNTIYF; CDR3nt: TGCAGCGTTGAAGATGTGGGGGCCGGAAACACCATATATTTT
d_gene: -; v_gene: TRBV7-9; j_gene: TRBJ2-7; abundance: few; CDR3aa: CASSPGLTYEQYF; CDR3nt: TGTGCCAGCAGCCCGGGACTGACCTACGAGCAGTACTTC
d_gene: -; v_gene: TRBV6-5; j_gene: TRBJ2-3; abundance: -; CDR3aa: CAGGGSSTSTDTQYF; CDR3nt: TGTGCCGGGGGAGGTTCGTCTACTAGCACAGATACGCAGTATTTT
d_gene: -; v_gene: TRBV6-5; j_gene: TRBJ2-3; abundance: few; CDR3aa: CASSYSGGTQYF; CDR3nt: TGTGCCAGCAGTTACTCCGGGGGTACGCAGTATTTT
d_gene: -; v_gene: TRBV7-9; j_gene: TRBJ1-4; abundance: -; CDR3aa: CASSLAGLATNEKLFF; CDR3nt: TGTGCCAGCAGCTTAGCGGGCCTTGCAACTAATGAAAAACTGTTTTTT
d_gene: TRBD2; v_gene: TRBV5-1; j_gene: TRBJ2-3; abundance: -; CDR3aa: CASSSGLAGPDTQYF; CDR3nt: TGCGCCAGCAGCTCGGGACTAGCGGGTCCAGATACGCAGTATTTT
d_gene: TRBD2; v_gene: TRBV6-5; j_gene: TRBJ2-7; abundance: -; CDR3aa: CASNLAGSYEQYF; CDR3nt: TGTGCCAGCAATCTAGCGGGCTCCTACGAGCAGTACTTC
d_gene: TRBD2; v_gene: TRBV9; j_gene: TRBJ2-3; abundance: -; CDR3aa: CASSAPLAGGPTDTQYF; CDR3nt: TGTGCCAGCAGCGCACCTCTAGCGGGAGGGCCCACAGATACGCAGTATTTT
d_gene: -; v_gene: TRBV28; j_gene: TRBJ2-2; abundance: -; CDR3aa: CASSPPGVTGELFF; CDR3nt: TGTGCCAGCAGTCCCCCGGGAGTCACCGGGGAGCTGTTTTTT
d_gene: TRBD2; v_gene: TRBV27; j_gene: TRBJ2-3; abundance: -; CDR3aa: CASSLRVRGSGSADTQYF; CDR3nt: TGTGCCAGCAGTTTGCGGGTTAGGGGGAGCGGGAGTGCAGATACGCAGTATTTT
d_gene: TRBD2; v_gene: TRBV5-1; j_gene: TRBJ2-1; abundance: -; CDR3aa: CASSLAQREGNEQFF; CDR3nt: TGCGCCAGCAGCTTGGCCCAGCGGGAGGGTAATGAGCAGTTCTTC